The 22 T cell receptor beta chains presented below share a single source sample, sequenced in a study of T cells in Graves' hyperthyroidism and ophthalmopathy. The CDR3 regions of TCR beta were amplified from RNA transcripts. First-round RT-PCR targeting the TCR CDR3 was performed with the HTBI primer set. TCRdb re-called the multiplex PCR reads with MiXCR, one entry per CDR3 protein. The top ten clones hold about 22% of a sample with about 350,000 distinct CDR3 sequences, approximately 15% of them seen once. Material for sequencing was blood. These receptors all stem from a woman under 40 with Graves' hyperthyroidism.

The table lists this clonotype with a few counts. This chain links TRBV3-1 with TRBJ2-2, with 8 nucleotides matching TRBD1. The J segment lost 6 bases and the V segment lost 3 bases, leaving 6 bases of the junction unmatched. The CDR3 is made up of 15 amino acids. Germline CDR1 LGHDT, CDR2 YNNKEL (reference sequence). The CDR3 bases are TGTGCCAGCAGCCAGGACAGGGTTAACGCCGGGGAGCTGTTTTTT. Its protein is CASSQDRVNAGELFF.

Ten or more counts support this clonotype. The chain is built from TRBV30 and TRBJ1-5, with TRBD1 as a possible D gene (5 bases). Trimming took off 2 bases at V and 4 bases at J, with 6 bases between the two ends. CDR1 is GTSNPN, CDR2 SVGIG, per germline (reference sequence). The CDR3 extends over 12 amino acids. This chain's CDR3 is CAWSRGNQPQHF. CDR3 in DNA: TGTGCCTGGAGTAGGGGAAATCAGCCCCAGCATTTT.

CDR3 sequence: CASSPPGLAGPHEQFF. The CDR3 region has the DNA TGCGCCAGCAGCCCTCCGGGACTAGCGGGACCCCACGAGCAGTTCTTC. The rearrangement joins TRBV4-1 to TRBJ2-1, with TRBD2 matching over 13 bases. The CDR3 length is 16 residues. Germline V gene data show CDR1 as MGHRA and CDR2 as YSYEKL. The J segment lost 10 bases and the V segment lost 4 bases, leaving 10 bases of the junction unmatched.

Of note for this clonotype: A much larger clone lies one base from this, so it may be a read error. The chain carries TRBV28 and TRBJ2-2, with 9 bases lining up with TRBD1. Germline lookup yields CDR1 MDHEN and CDR2 SYDVKM. The CDR3 sequence is 16 residues long. The CDR3, as DNA: TGTGCCGGCAGTTCACCGGGACAGGGTATCACCGGGGAGCTGTTTTTT. Amino acid sequence: CAGSSPGQGITGELFF.

V gene TRBV5-1 combines with J gene TRBJ2-1; 9 positions match TRBD2. V shed 0 bases, J shed 4 bases, and the junction held 5 bases outside the gene matches. The CDR3 extends over 16 amino acids. The germline V gene has CDR1 SGHRS and CDR2 YFSETQ. CDR3: CASSLAASGVYNEQFF. CDR3 coding DNA: TGCGCCAGCAGCTTGGCGGCTAGCGGGGTATACAATGAGCAGTTCTTC.

J is TRBJ1-1 and V is TRBV5-6, with 9 nucleotides matching TRBD1. The germline gives CDR1 SGHDT, CDR2 YYEEEE. This CDR3 spans 15 amino acids. Trimming removed 0 bases from V and 9 bases from J; junction bases left unmatched: 9. The CDR3, as DNA: TGTGCCAGCAGCTTGGGGGACAGGGATGTGCCCCAAGCTTTCTTT. Its protein is CASSLGDRDVPQAFF.

This clonotype was seen a few times. V gene TRBV7-6 combines with J gene TRBJ2-3, with 14 bases identical to TRBD2. The CDR3 is 16 residues long. Germline loops: CDR1 SGHVS, CDR2 FNYEAQ. V was clipped by 5 bases and J by 4 bases; unmatched bases: 5. CDR3 protein: CASSRGTSGRSDTQYF. The CDR3 nucleotides are TGTGCCAGCAGCCGCGGGACTAGCGGGAGATCAGATACGCAGTATTTT. Supplemented by reference TRBV7-6 and TRBJ2-3, the full variable domain reads GAGVSQSPRYKVTKRGQDVALRCDPISGHVSLYWYRQALGQGPEFLTYFNYEAQQDKSGLPNDRFSAERPEGSISTLTIQRTEQRDSAMYRCASSRGTSGRSDTQYFGPGTRLTVL.

In this sample, this clonotype turned up a few times. The genes are TRBV18 and TRBJ1-1, with unresolved D. The CDR3 totals 14 residues. Deletions cut 2 bases from V and 6 bases from J, with 13 bases between. Germline V gene sequence: CDR1 KGHSH, CDR2 LQKENI. The CDR3 DNA reads TGTGCCAGCTCACCAGCACAGAGGTCGTCTGAAGCTTTCTTT. Translation: CASSPAQRSSEAFF.

This clonotype has at least ten counts. This chain joins TRBV28 and TRBJ1-2; D remains ambiguous. With 3 bases removed from V and 8 bases from J, the gap between germline ends came to 7 bases. This CDR3 is 11 amino acids long. The germline V gene encodes CDR1 MDHEN and CDR2 SYDVKM. CDR3 sequence reads: CASSFGRGYTF. CDR3 in DNA: TGTGCCAGCAGTTTCGGACGCGGCTACACCTTC.

This clonotype was picked up many times. This chain connects TRBV11-2 to TRBJ1-1; 8 bases are shared with TRBD1. The ends lost 5 bases at V and 6 bases at J; junction bases unmatched: 11. Looked up from germline, CDR1 is SGHAT and CDR2 is FQNNGV. The CDR3 runs to 15 residues. The CDR3 DNA reads TGTGCCAGCAGCACCCTCGACAGGGGATACCCTGAAGCTTTCTTT. Translation gives CASSTLDRGYPEAFF.

This clonotype was recorded at least ten times. This rearrangement joins TRBV6-2 or TRBV6-3 to TRBJ2-2; 9 bases match TRBD2. The CDR3 totals 17 residues. CDR1 is MNHEY and CDR2 is SVGEGT in the germline V gene. Trimming removed 4 bases from V and 5 bases from J; junction bases left unmatched: 11. The CDR3 loop is CASSSYSGSARTGELFF. The CDR3, as DNA: TGTGCCAGCAGTTCCTATAGCGGGAGCGCACGAACCGGGGAGCTGTTTTTT.

Worth noting for this clonotype: With a much larger clone just one base away, this may be a read error. J is TRBJ2-1 and V is TRBV5-1; 9 bases match TRBD1. Germline CDR1 SGHRS, CDR2 YFSETQ. The CDR3 consists of 15 residues. The CDR3 coding sequence is TGCGCCAGCACCACACAGGGGGCGGTCTACAATGAGCAGCTCTTC. Protein: CASTTQGAVYNEQLF.

The chain has TRBV14 and TRBJ2-1, with 9 bases that match TRBD1. CDR1 is SGHDN, CDR2 FVKESK, per germline. This CDR3 is 13 amino acids long. The J segment lost 6 bases and the V segment lost 4 bases, leaving 1 base of the junction unmatched. The CDR3 loop reads CASSRDRVNEQFF. The CDR3 bases are TGTGCCAGCAGCCGGGACAGGGTCAATGAGCAGTTCTTC.

The chain recombines TRBV7-9 with TRBJ2-2; TRBD1 might be the D (5 bases). The CDR3 runs to 15 residues. Germline-derived CDR1 and CDR2 are SEHNR and FQNEAQ (reference sequence). V dropped 8 bases and J dropped 1 base, with 14 bases sitting between them. CDR3 sequence: CASPAWQGNTGELFF. CDR3 in DNA: TGTGCCAGCCCTGCTTGGCAGGGGAACACCGGGGAGCTGTTTTTT.

This sequence joins TRBV29-1 and TRBJ2-1; 7 bases map to TRBD2. CDR3 length equals 12 residues. Losses at the gene ends were 5 bases for V and 8 bases for J; bases not matched to a gene: 6. Germline V gene data show CDR1 as SQVTM and CDR2 as ANQGSEA. The CDR3, as DNA: TGCAGCGTTCGGGCGGGAGTCTATGAGCAGTTCTTC. Translated: CSVRAGVYEQFF.

The genes are TRBV28 and TRBJ2-1, with a possible D match to TRBD2 (7 bases). V lost 6 bases, J lost 12 bases, and 21 bases lay in between. The CDR3 runs to 14 residues. Germline V gene lookup returns CDR1 MDHEN and CDR2 SYDVKM. CDR3 bases: TGTGCCAGCAGAGATAGGCGGGGGCGAGGTGGGCAGTTCTTC. Translated, it gives CASRDRRGRGGQFF.

This clonotype occurred a few times. This chain connects TRBV20-1 to TRBJ2-5, with TRBD2 matching over 9 bases. This CDR3 is 15 amino acids long. Germline V lookup: CDR1 DFQATT, CDR2 SNEGSKA (reference sequence). V lost 4 bases, J lost 4 bases, and 10 bases stayed unmatched. CDR3 DNA: TGCAGTGCTAATGCAGCGGGAGGTTGGCGAGAGACCCAGTACTTC. Translating it yields CSANAAGGWRETQYF.

This clonotype was seen repeatedly, ten times or more. The chain carries TRBV2 and TRBJ2-5; 8 nucleotides line up with TRBD2. This CDR3 region has 14 residues. Germline CDR1 and CDR2: SNHLY and FYNNEI. V lost 10 bases and J lost 4; bases outside the gene matches: 11. CDR3 amino acids: CATDSGSGGETQYF. CDR3 bases: TGTGCCACCGACAGCGGGAGTGGGGGAGAGACCCAGTACTTC.

This clonotype showed up many times. The chain has TRBV2 and TRBJ1-5; D call uncertain. The ends were cut back, 6 bases at V and 9 bases at J, with 21 bases in the middle. Germline loops: CDR1 SNHLY, CDR2 FYNNEI. The CDR3 spans 15 residues. Here the CDR3 reads CASRPEWRDVGPQHF. Written as DNA, the CDR3 is TGTGCCAGCAGACCGGAGTGGCGGGATGTCGGGCCCCAGCATTTT.

At least ten counts were recorded for this clonotype. The J gene is TRBJ2-1, the V gene TRBV11-2, with D perhaps matching TRBD1 (5 bases). The CDR3 extends over 13 amino acids. Trimming stripped 3 bases from V and 7 bases from J, with 10 bases between. Germline V CDR1 and CDR2: SGHAT, FQNNGV. In DNA, the CDR3 is TGTGCCAGCAGCTTGGCAGGGTGGAATGAGCAGTTCTTC. This encodes CASSLAGWNEQFF.

This clonotype was seen repeatedly, ten times or more. The chain has TRBV7-2 and TRBJ2-1; no clear D. Germline CDR1 reads SGHTA; CDR2 reads FQGNSA. The CDR3 has 14 residues. Trimming stripped 1 base from V and 3 bases from J, with 7 bases between. The CDR3 region has the DNA TGTGCCAGCAGCTTAGGGACCGTCTACAATGAGCAGTTCTTC. As protein: CASSLGTVYNEQFF.

This chain joins TRBV7-9 and TRBJ2-2; the D is unclear. The germline V and J ends were trimmed by 5 bases and 7 bases, with 11 bases remaining between them. Germline assignment: CDR1 SEHNR and CDR2 FQNEAQ (reference sequence). This CDR3 is built from 13 residues. The chain's CDR3 is CASSALTVGELFF. The CDR3 DNA follows: TGTGCCAGCAGCGCATTAACAGTCGGGGAGCTGTTTTTT.